The source of this T cell receptor beta chain is a study of shared clonotypes between healthy human individuals. Study overall: Each donor's CD8 memory used one plate, CD8 naive two, each CD4 subset three.

Study-level findings and limits: Represented diversity, genetic and exposure-history alike, was limited by few donors. Memory subsets had estimated richness that was generally smaller than that of naive subsets. Depth of sequencing was expected to influence donor clonotype sharing.

This clone was detected ten times or more. Antigen: not known. Sequenced by immunoSEQ multiplex PCR; TCRdb stores in-frame clones only, minus some. The sample has approximately 340,000 clones, under 80% seen once. With 6 bases removed from V and 5 bases from J, the gap between germline ends came to 11 bases. Germline CDR1 is MDHEN and CDR2 is SYDVKM. The CDR3 is made up of 13 amino acids. This sequence was found in a man aged 30 to 45 in good health. Sequencing input: memory CD4+ T cells sorted from blood. Subset of the sample: CD45RA-negative fraction. The chain is built from TRBV28 and TRBJ1-5; D not certain. The CDR3 coding sequence is TGTGCCAGCAGCCCTTTTGGCGATCAGCCCCAGCATTTT. Its translation is CASSPFGDQPQHF.